A selection of T cell receptor beta chains follows, all from one sample in a study of blood T cell repertoires in COVID-19. Produced via immunoSEQ multiplex PCR; TCRdb's table is partial and in-frame only. In the table there are 250,000 to 350,000 clones, around 90% of which are singletons. The sequencing sample was made of PBMCs or T cells enriched from blood (not recorded which). Source of these receptors: a young woman with acute COVID-19. Each CDR3 is given with its conserved first and last residue. Each record gives: J gene, clone size, V gene, D gene, CDR3 protein, CDR3 DNA. The D gene is left open where the match is weak. Size is stated for part of the rows, as once, few or many counts, or as a class when the clone is expanded.

TRBJ2-7,NA,TRBV11-2,NA,CASSLVDSTYEQYF,TGTGCCAGCAGCTTAGTAGACAGTACCTACGAGCAGTACTTC
TRBJ2-7,NA,TRBV28,NA,CASSITGSDEQYF,TGTGCCAGCAGCATAACAGGGAGCGACGAGCAGTACTTC
TRBJ2-7,NA,TRBV7-2,TRBD2,CASSLVAGGSYEQYF,TGTGCCAGCAGCTTAGTAGCGGGGGGGTCCTACGAGCAGTACTTC
TRBJ2-7,NA,TRBV6-1,NA,CASSEFGDTPYEQYF,TGTGCCAGCAGTGAATTCGGGGACACCCCCTACGAGCAGTACTTC
TRBJ2-5,once,TRBV13,NA,CASSPRRGPVRETQYF,TGTGCCAGCAGTCCCAGGCGGGGGCCGGTAAGGGAGACCCAGTACTTC
TRBJ1-5,NA,TRBV19,NA,CASSQFNQPQHF,TGTGCCAGTAGTCAGTTCAATCAGCCCCAGCATTTT
TRBJ2-5,NA,TRBV11-2,NA,CASSTRIAVGETQYF,TGTGCCAGCAGCACGCGGATTGCGGTCGGGGAGACCCAGTACTTC
TRBJ2-1,NA,TRBV5-1,TRBD2,CASSPLKSGDNEQFF,TGCGCCAGCAGCCCCCTGAAAAGCGGGGACAATGAGCAGTTCTTC
TRBJ1-1,NA,TRBV2,NA,CASSDEQNTEAFF,TGTGCCAGCAGTGATGAGCAGAACACTGAAGCTTTCTTT
TRBJ2-7,few,TRBV19,TRBD1,CASSKRDRPIYEQYF,TGTGCCAGTAGTAAGAGGGACAGACCCATCTACGAGCAGTACTTC
TRBJ2-1,NA,TRBV7-7,TRBD2,CASSLAGGTGYNEQFF,TGTGCTAGCAGCTTAGCGGGAGGGACAGGGTACAATGAGCAGTTCTTC
TRBJ2-7,NA,TRBV27,NA,CASSTGAYEQYF,TGTGCCAGCAGTACGGGGGCCTACGAGCAGTACTTC
TRBJ1-1,once,TRBV28,TRBD1,CASSTYRGRAEAFF,TGTGCCAGCAGTACATACAGGGGGCGCGCTGAAGCTTTCTTT
TRBJ2-5,once,TRBV7-2,NA,CASSSLRARGTQYF,TGTGCCAGCAGCTCCCTGCGGGCCCGCGGGACCCAGTACTTC
TRBJ2-2,NA,TRBV28,NA,CASSYRETGELFF,TGTGCCAGCAGTTACAGGGAGACCGGGGAGCTGTTTTTT
TRBJ1-4,NA,TRBV5-1,NA,CASSLGLNPMGEKLFF,TGCGCCAGCAGCTTGGGACTGAACCCGATGGGTGAAAAACTGTTTTTT
TRBJ1-3,NA,TRBV4-2,TRBD1,CASSQGTGTATGNTIYF,TGTGCCAGCAGCCAAGGGACAGGGACGGCGACTGGAAACACCATATATTTT
TRBJ1-2,NA,TRBV25-1,NA,CAIYREDGYTF,TGTGCCATATACAGAGAAGATGGCTACACCTTC
TRBJ2-2,NA,TRBV2,TRBD1,CASTWTGDTGELFF,TGTGCCAGCACCTGGACAGGGGACACCGGGGAGCTGTTTTTT
TRBJ1-2,NA,TRBV12-3/TRBV12-4,NA,CASSTGPYGYTF,TGTGCCAGCAGTACAGGACCCTATGGCTACACCTTC
TRBJ1-2,NA,TRBV28,NA,CASSWGGGPVGYTF,TGTGCCAGCAGTTGGGGCGGGGGGCCGGTTGGCTACACCTTC
TRBJ2-2,NA,TRBV7-3,NA,CASSAAVAGELFF,TGTGCCAGCAGCGCGGCGGTCGCCGGGGAGCTGTTTTTT
TRBJ1-1,NA,TRBV18,NA,CASSPPFIPGMNTEAFF,TGTGCCAGCTCACCACCGTTTATTCCAGGCATGAACACTGAAGCTTTCTTT
TRBJ1-3,NA,TRBV11-2,NA,CASSSTGTGNTIYF,TGTGCCAGCAGCTCAACCGGGACAGGAAACACCATATATTTT
TRBJ2-2,NA,TRBV28,NA,CASTVGSANTGELFF,TGTGCCAGCACCGTCGGGTCGGCCAACACCGGGGAGCTGTTTTTT
TRBJ1-1,NA,TRBV13,NA,CASSFTGTNTEAFF,TGTGCCAGCAGCTTTACCGGGACTAACACTGAAGCTTTCTTT
TRBJ1-2,NA,TRBV29-1,TRBD1,CSDDRGLGYTF,TGCAGCGATGACAGGGGGCTCGGCTACACCTTC
TRBJ2-2,NA,TRBV5-4,TRBD1,CASSPRTGVTGELFF,TGTGCCAGCAGCCCCAGGACAGGGGTGACCGGGGAGCTGTTTTTT
TRBJ1-1,NA,TRBV6-5,NA,CASSSGYYTEAFF,TGTGCCAGCAGCTCAGGTTACTACACTGAAGCTTTCTTT
TRBJ2-7,NA,TRBV3-1/TRBV3-2,TRBD2,CASSKPTSGRSHEQYF,TGTGCCAGCAGCAAACCGACTAGCGGGAGATCACACGAGCAGTACTTC
TRBJ1-5,NA,TRBV2,NA,CASSEYSLDQPQHF,TGTGCCAGCAGTGAATACAGTCTCGATCAGCCCCAGCATTTT
TRBJ2-1,once,TRBV25-1,TRBD2,CATLRTGLAGPNEQFF,TGTGCCACCCTACGAACCGGACTAGCGGGGCCTAATGAGCAGTTCTTC
TRBJ1-6,NA,TRBV10-3,TRBD1,CAISGGQGESPLHF,TGTGCCATCAGTGGGGGACAGGGTGAGTCACCCCTCCACTTT
TRBJ2-7,NA,TRBV11-2,NA,CASSLAPEAYEQYF,TGTGCCAGCAGCTTAGCCCCGGAGGCCTACGAGCAGTACTTC
TRBJ2-5,NA,TRBV7-9,TRBD1,CASSFGQGIQETQYF,TGTGCCAGCAGCTTCGGACAGGGTATTCAAGAGACCCAGTACTTC
TRBJ1-1,once,TRBV2,TRBD1,CASSRRDSPEAFF,TGTGCCAGCAGTCGCCGGGACAGCCCTGAAGCTTTCTTT